These 8 T cell receptor beta chains share one sample of origin, sequenced in a study of blood T cell repertoires in COVID-19 (dated by TCRdb to 2020 to 2021). The method was the immunoSEQ multiplex PCR assay. TCRdb took over this immuneACCESS table, retaining in-frame rearrangements with V and J assigned. Such tables are incomplete; in checked studies, under half of the missing clones stem from an unresolved V gene, and the remainder is unexplained. For this sample there are about 120,000 clones; about 88% appear just once. The ten largest clonotypes hold more than 7% of the sample. The sample taken for sequencing was peripheral blood. Receptor source: a woman between 65 and 79 years old who had recovered from COVID-19.

The chain joins TRBV19 to TRBJ2-4, with D perhaps TRBD1 (6 bases). Between the trimmed V and J ends, which lost 7 bases and 5 bases, there was a span of 18 bases. CDR1 is LNHDA, CDR2 SQIVND, per germline (reference sequence). The CDR3 spans 15 residues. The CDR3 loop reads CASTRAHRVENIQYF. The CDR3 nucleotides read TGTGCCAGTACTAGGGCCCACAGGGTCGAAAACATTCAGTACTTC.

This chain uses TRBV7-9 with TRBJ2-1; D might be TRBD2 (6 bases). Germline assignment: CDR1 SEHNR and CDR2 FQNEAQ (reference sequence). The length of the CDR3 is 13 residues. The V end lost 4 bases, the J end lost 9 bases, and 13 bases lay between the germline ends. In DNA form, the CDR3 reads TGTGCCAGCAGCTCCCTCGGGGGTTTTGAGCAGTTCTTC. Protein: CASSSLGGFEQFF.

The genes are TRBV28 and TRBJ2-1, with 10 nucleotides matching TRBD2. The CDR3 loop spans 15 amino acids. Germline V CDR1 and CDR2: MDHEN, SYDVKM. J lost 7 bases, V lost 3 bases, and 6 bases had no gene match. The CDR3 sequence: CASSLAAGGWNEQFF. The DNA of the CDR3 is TGTGCCAGCAGTTTGGCAGCGGGAGGGTGGAATGAGCAGTTCTTC.

CDR3 in DNA: TGTGCCAGCAGTTACAGGGGCCCCGGAAACACCATATATTTT. Amino acids: CASSYRGPGNTIYF. The gene calls are TRBV6-5 and TRBJ1-3; maybe TRBD1 (5 bases). V dropped 2 bases and J dropped 4 bases, with 9 bases sitting between them. The CDR3 totals 14 residues. Germline CDR1 reads MNHEY; CDR2 reads SVGAGI.

V and J are TRBV19 and TRBJ2-1, with 8 bases matching TRBD1. Germline V gene data show CDR1 as LNHDA and CDR2 as SQIVND (reference sequence). The CDR3 sequence is 15 residues long. Germline trimming cut 5 bases from V and 0 bases from J; bases unmatched to any gene: 3. CDR3 sequence: CASSFRGRSYNEQFF. For the CDR3, the DNA is TGTGCCAGTAGTTTCAGGGGGCGCTCCTACAATGAGCAGTTCTTC.

This chain connects TRBV6-5 to TRBJ2-7; D is perhaps TRBD1 (5 bases). Germline V gene sequence: CDR1 MNHEY, CDR2 SVGAGI. The CDR3 covers 12 residues. V lost 7 bases, J lost 7 bases, and 14 bases lay in between. CDR3 DNA sequence: TGTGCCAGCAAGGGGCTCCCTGGGGAGCAGTACTTC. Encoded protein: CASKGLPGEQYF.

This clone was observed a single time. This chain uses TRBV3-1 (or the pseudogene TRBV3-2) with TRBJ2-7; D gene ambiguous. The germline gives CDR1 LGHDT, CDR2 YNNKEL (reference sequence). This CDR3 is 12 amino acids long. V gave up 3 bases and J gave up 3 bases, with 6 bases separating them. CDR3 sequence: CASSQIGYEQYF. The DNA for the CDR3 is TGTGCCAGCAGCCAGATCGGCTACGAGCAGTACTTC.

The rearrangement uses TRBV4-2 and TRBJ2-1; possibly TRBD1 for D (6 bases). The CDR3 loop spans 13 amino acids. The germline gives CDR1 LGHNA, CDR2 YNFKEQ. Between the trimmed V and J ends, which lost 4 bases and 9 bases, there was a span of 13 bases. The CDR3 loop reads CASSPHRAGEQFF. CDR3 sequence (DNA): TGTGCCAGCAGCCCGCACAGGGCCGGTGAGCAGTTCTTC.